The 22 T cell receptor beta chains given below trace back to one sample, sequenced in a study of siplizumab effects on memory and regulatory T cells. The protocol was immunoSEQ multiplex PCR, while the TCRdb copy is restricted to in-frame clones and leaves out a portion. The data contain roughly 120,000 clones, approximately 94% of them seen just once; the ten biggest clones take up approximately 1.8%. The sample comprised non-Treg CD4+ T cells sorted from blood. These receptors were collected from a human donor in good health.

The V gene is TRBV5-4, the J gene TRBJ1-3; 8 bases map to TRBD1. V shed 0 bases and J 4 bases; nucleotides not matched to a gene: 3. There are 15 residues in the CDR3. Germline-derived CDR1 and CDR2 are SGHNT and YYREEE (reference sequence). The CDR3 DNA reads TGTGCCAGCAGCTTGGGACAGGGGATGGGAAACACCATATATTTT. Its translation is CASSLGQGMGNTIYF.

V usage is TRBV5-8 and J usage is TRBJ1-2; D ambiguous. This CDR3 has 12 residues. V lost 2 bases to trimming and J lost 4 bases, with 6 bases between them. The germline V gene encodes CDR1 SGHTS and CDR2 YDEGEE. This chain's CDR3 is CASSLNSYGYTF. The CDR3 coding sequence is TGTGCCAGCAGCTTAAACAGCTATGGCTACACCTTC.

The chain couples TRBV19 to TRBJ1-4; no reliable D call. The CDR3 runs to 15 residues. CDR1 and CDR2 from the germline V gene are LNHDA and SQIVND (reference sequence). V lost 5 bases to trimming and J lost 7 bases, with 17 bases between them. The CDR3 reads CASSLEGIESEKLFF. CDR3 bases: TGTGCCAGTAGTCTCGAAGGGATTGAGAGTGAAAAACTGTTTTTT.

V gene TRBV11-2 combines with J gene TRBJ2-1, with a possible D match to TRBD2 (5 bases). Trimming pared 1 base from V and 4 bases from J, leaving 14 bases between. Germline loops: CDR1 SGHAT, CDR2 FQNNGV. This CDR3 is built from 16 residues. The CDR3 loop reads CASSLAAAAGYNEQFF. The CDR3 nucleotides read TGTGCCAGCAGCTTAGCTGCGGCTGCGGGTTACAATGAGCAGTTCTTC.

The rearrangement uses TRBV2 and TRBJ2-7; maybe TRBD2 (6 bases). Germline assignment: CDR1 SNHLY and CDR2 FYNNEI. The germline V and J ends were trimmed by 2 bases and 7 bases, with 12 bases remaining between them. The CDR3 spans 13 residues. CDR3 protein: CASSERLGGEQYF. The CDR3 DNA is TGTGCCAGCAGTGAAAGACTAGGCGGAGAGCAGTACTTC.

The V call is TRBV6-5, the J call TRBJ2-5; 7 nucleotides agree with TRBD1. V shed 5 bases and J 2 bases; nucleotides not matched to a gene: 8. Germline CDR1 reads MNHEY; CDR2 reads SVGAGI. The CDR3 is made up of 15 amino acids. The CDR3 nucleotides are TGTGCCAGCAGTACAGTGGCGACAGGGCAAGAGACCCAGTACTTC. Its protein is CASSTVATGQETQYF.

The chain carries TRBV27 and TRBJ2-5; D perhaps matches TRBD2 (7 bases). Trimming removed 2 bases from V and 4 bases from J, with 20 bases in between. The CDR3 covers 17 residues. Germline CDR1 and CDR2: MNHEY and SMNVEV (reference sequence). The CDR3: CASSLAQGWGGGETQYF. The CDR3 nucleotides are TGTGCCAGCAGTTTAGCACAGGGTTGGGGCGGGGGAGAGACCCAGTACTTC.

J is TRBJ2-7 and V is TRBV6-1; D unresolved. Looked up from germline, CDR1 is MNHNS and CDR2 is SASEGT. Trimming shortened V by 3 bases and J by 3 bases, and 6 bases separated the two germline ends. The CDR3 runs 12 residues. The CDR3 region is CASSDRNYEQYF. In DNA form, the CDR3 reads TGTGCCAGCAGTGACAGGAACTACGAGCAGTACTTC.

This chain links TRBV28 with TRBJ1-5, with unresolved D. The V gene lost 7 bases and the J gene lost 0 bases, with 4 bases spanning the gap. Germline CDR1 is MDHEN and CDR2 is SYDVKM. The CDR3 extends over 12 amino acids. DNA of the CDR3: TGTGCCAGCAAGCCTAGCAATCAGCCCCAGCATTTT. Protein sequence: CASKPSNQPQHF.

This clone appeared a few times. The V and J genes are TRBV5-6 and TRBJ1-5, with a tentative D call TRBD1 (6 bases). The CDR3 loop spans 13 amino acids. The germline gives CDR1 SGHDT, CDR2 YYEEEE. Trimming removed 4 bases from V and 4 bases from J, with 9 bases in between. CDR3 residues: CASSQDRNQPQHF. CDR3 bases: TGTGCCAGCAGCCAAGACAGGAATCAGCCCCAGCATTTT.

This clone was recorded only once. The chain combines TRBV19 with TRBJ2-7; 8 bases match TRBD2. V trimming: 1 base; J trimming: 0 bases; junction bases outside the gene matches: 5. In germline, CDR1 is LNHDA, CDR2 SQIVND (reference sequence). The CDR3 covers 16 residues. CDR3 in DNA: TGTGCCAGTAGTATAGTTTTCGGGGGGGCCTCCTACGAGCAGTACTTC. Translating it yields CASSIVFGGASYEQYF.

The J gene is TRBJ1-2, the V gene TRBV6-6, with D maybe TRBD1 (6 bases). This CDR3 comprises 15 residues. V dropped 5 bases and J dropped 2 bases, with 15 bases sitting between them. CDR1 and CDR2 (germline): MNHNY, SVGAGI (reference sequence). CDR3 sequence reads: CASSPLGGSNYGYTF. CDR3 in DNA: TGTGCCAGCAGTCCCCTAGGGGGTTCGAACTATGGCTACACCTTC.

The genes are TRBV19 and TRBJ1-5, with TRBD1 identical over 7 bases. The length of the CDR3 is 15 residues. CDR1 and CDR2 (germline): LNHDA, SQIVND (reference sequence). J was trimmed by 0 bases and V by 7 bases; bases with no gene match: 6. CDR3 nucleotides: TGTGCCAGTACCCCGGGACAGTATAGCAATCAGCCCCAGCATTTT. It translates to CASTPGQYSNQPQHF.

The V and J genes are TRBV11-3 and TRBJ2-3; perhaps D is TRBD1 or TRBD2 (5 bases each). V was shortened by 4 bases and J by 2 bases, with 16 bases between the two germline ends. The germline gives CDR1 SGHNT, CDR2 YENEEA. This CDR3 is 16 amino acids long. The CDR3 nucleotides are TGTGCCAGCAGCTCCCACGGGACGGGCGACACAGATACGCAGTATTTT. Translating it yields CASSSHGTGDTDTQYF. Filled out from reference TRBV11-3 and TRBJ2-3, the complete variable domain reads EAGVVQSPRYKIIEKKQPVAFWCNPISGHNTLYWYLQNLGQGPELLIRYENEEAVDDSQLPKDRFSAERLKGVDSTLKIQPAELGDSAVYLCASSSHGTGDTDTQYFGPGTRLTVL.

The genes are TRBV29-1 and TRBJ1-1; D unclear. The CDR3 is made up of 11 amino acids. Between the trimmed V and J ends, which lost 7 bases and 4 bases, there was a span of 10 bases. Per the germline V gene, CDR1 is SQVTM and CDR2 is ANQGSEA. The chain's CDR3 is CSAGGPTEAFF. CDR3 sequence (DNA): TGCAGCGCCGGAGGTCCCACTGAAGCTTTCTTT.

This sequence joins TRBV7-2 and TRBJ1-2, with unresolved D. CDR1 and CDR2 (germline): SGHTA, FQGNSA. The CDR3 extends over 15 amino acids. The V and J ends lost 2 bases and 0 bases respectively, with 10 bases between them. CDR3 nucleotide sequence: TGTGCCAGCAGCTTATCGGAGTTAGCTAACTATGGCTACACCTTC. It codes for CASSLSELANYGYTF. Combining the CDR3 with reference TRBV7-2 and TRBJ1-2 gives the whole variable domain GAGVSQSPSNKVTEKGKDVELRCDPISGHTALYWYRQSLGQGLEFLIYFQGNSAPDKSGLPSDRFSAERTGGSVSTLTIQRTQQEDSAVYLCASSLSELANYGYTFGSGTRLTVV.

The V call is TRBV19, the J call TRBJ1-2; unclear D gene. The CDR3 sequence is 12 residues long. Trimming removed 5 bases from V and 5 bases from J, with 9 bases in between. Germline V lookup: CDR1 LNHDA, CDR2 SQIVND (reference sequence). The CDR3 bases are TGTGCCAGTAGTTTCACGGCATATGGCTACACCTTC. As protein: CASSFTAYGYTF. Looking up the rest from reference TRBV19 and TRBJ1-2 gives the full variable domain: DGGITQSPKYLFRKEGQNVTLSCEQNLNHDAMYWYRQDPGQGLRLIYYSQIVNDFQKGDIAEGYSVSREKKESFPLTVTSAQKNPTAFYLCASSFTAYGYTFGSGTRLTVV.

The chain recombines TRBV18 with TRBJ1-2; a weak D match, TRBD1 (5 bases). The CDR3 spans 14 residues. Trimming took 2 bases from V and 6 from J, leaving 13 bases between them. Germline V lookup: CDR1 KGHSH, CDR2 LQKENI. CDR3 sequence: CASSPEDKVHGYTF. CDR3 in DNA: TGTGCCAGCTCACCAGAGGACAAGGTCCATGGCTACACCTTC.

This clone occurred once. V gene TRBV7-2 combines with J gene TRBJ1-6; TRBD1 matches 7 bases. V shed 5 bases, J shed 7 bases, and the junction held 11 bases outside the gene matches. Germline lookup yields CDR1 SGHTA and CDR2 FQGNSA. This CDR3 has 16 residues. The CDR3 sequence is CASSPQGGLVNSPLHF. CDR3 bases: TGTGCCAGCAGCCCTCAGGGGGGGCTGGTAAATTCACCCCTCCACTTT. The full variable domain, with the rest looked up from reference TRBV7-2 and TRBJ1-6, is GAGVSQSPSNKVTEKGKDVELRCDPISGHTALYWYRQSLGQGLEFLIYFQGNSAPDKSGLPSDRFSAERTGGSVSTLTIQRTQQEDSAVYLCASSPQGGLVNSPLHFGNGTRLTVT.

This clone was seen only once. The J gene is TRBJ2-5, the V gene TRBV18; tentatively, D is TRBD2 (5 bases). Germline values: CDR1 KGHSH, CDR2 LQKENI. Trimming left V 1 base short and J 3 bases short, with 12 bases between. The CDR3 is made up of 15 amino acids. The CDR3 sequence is CASSPHRGKEETQYF. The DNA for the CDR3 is TGTGCCAGCTCACCACATAGAGGGAAAGAAGAGACCCAGTACTTC.

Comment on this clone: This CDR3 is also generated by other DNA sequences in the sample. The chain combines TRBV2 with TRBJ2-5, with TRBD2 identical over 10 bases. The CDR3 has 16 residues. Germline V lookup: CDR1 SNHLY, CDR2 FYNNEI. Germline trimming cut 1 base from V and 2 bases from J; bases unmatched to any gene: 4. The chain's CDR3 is CASSEGVAGGQETQYF. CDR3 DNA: TGTGCCAGCAGTGAAGGGGTAGCGGGGGGACAAGAGACCCAGTACTTC. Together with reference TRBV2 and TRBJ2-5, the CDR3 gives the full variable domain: EPEVTQTPSHQVTQMGQEVILRCVPISNHLYFYWYRQILGQKVEFLVSFYNNEISEKSEIFDDQFSVERPDGSNFTLKIRSTKLEDSAMYFCASSEGVAGGQETQYFGPGTRLLVL.

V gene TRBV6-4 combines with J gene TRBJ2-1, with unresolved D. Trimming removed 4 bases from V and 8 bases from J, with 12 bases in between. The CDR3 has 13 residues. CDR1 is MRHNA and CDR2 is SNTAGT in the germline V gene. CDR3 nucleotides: TGTGCCAGCAGTGTTACCAGTGTCGATGAGCAGTTCTTC. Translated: CASSVTSVDEQFF.